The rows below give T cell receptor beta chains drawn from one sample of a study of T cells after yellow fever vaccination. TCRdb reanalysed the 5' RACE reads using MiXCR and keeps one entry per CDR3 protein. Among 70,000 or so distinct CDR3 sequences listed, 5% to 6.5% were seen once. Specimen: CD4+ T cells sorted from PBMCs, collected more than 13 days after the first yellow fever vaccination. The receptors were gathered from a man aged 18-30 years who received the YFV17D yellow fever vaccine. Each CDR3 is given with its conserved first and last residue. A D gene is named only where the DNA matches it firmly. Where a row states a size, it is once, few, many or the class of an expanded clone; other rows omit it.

CDR3aa: CASSYSGARVDNSPLHF
CDR3nt: TGTGCCAGCAGTTACTCGGGGGCGCGGGTCGATAATTCACCCCTCCACTTT
d_gene: .
abundance: many
j_gene: TRBJ1-6
v_gene: TRBV6-5

CDR3aa: CATKGTDNTGELFF
CDR3nt: TGTGCCACCAAGGGAACAGACAACACCGGGGAGCTGTTTTTT
d_gene: .
abundance: many
j_gene: TRBJ2-2
v_gene: TRBV15

CDR3aa: CASRYRTHTQYF
CDR3nt: TGTGCCAGCAGATACAGGACCCACACGCAGTATTTT
d_gene: .
abundance: .
j_gene: TRBJ2-3
v_gene: TRBV11-2

CDR3aa: CASSSYTDTQYF
CDR3nt: TGTGCCAGCAGCTCCTACACAGATACGCAGTATTTT
d_gene: .
abundance: many
j_gene: TRBJ2-3
v_gene: TRBV7-2

CDR3aa: CASSPLWPERGAFF
CDR3nt: TGTGCCAGCTCACCACTCTGGCCCGAGCGAGGAGCTTTCTTT
d_gene: .
abundance: .
j_gene: TRBJ1-1
v_gene: TRBV18

CDR3aa: CASSLAFFFNYGYTF
CDR3nt: TGCGCCAGCAGCCTGGCTTTTTTTTTTAACTATGGCTACACCTTC
d_gene: .
abundance: many
j_gene: TRBJ1-2
v_gene: TRBV4-1

CDR3aa: CASSLTGGSYEQYF
CDR3nt: TGTGCCAGCAGTCTGACAGGGGGCTCCTACGAGCAGTACTTC
d_gene: TRBD1
abundance: many
j_gene: TRBJ2-7
v_gene: TRBV12-3/TRBV12-4

CDR3aa: CSANSQPGLAGVYNEQFF
CDR3nt: TGCAGTGCAAATTCCCAGCCGGGACTAGCGGGGGTCTACAATGAGCAGTTCTTC
d_gene: TRBD2
abundance: many
j_gene: TRBJ2-1
v_gene: TRBV20-1

CDR3aa: CASSPGHNQETQYF
CDR3nt: TGTGCCAGCAGCCCGGGGCACAATCAAGAGACCCAGTACTTC
d_gene: .
abundance: .
j_gene: TRBJ2-5
v_gene: TRBV5-5

CDR3aa: CASSLRLAGGTDTQYF
CDR3nt: TGTGCCAGCAGCCTCAGACTAGCGGGGGGCACAGATACGCAGTATTTT
d_gene: TRBD2
abundance: many
j_gene: TRBJ2-3
v_gene: TRBV5-6

CDR3aa: CASSSQGQGNEKLFF
CDR3nt: TGTGCCAGCAGTTCCCAGGGACAGGGGAATGAAAAACTGTTTTTT
d_gene: TRBD1
abundance: many
j_gene: TRBJ1-4
v_gene: TRBV6-5

CDR3aa: CASSFGAGLSYEQYF
CDR3nt: TGTGCCAGCAGCTTTGGGGCAGGCCTCTCCTACGAGCAGTACTTC
d_gene: .
abundance: many
j_gene: TRBJ2-7
v_gene: TRBV12-3/TRBV12-4

CDR3aa: CASSFTAFREETQYF
CDR3nt: TGTGCCAGCAGCTTTACCGCCTTCCGGGAAGAGACCCAGTACTTC
d_gene: .
abundance: .
j_gene: TRBJ2-5
v_gene: TRBV13

CDR3aa: CASSSGDQETQYF
CDR3nt: TGCGCCAGCAGCTCGGGGGATCAAGAGACCCAGTACTTC
d_gene: .
abundance: many
j_gene: TRBJ2-5
v_gene: TRBV5-1

CDR3aa: CASSVTFQETQYF
CDR3nt: TGTGCCAGCAGCGTGACGTTTCAAGAGACCCAGTACTTC
d_gene: .
abundance: many
j_gene: TRBJ2-5
v_gene: TRBV9

CDR3aa: CSASSGDTQYF
CDR3nt: TGCAGTGCTAGTTCCGGAGATACGCAGTATTTT
d_gene: .
abundance: many
j_gene: TRBJ2-3
v_gene: TRBV20-1

CDR3aa: CASSQGVPDTQYF
CDR3nt: TGTGCCAGCAGCCAGGGGGTGCCAGATACGCAGTATTTT
d_gene: TRBD1
abundance: many
j_gene: TRBJ2-3
v_gene: TRBV7-7

CDR3aa: CASSSFGAGQGYSEQFF
CDR3nt: TGTGCCAGCAGTTCCTTCGGGGCGGGACAGGGGTATAGTGAGCAGTTCTTC
d_gene: TRBD1
abundance: many
j_gene: TRBJ2-1
v_gene: TRBV6-5

CDR3aa: CACSFLAGGWTGELFF
CDR3nt: TGTGCCTGCAGCTTTTTAGCGGGGGGCTGGACCGGGGAGCTGTTTTTT
d_gene: TRBD2
abundance: few
j_gene: TRBJ2-2
v_gene: TRBV7-3

CDR3aa: CATSRPGYEAFF
CDR3nt: TGTGCCACCAGCAGACCGGGATATGAAGCTTTCTTT
d_gene: .
abundance: many
j_gene: TRBJ1-1
v_gene: TRBV15

CDR3aa: CASSPTSGGAKNIQYF
CDR3nt: TGTGCCAGCAGCCCGACTAGCGGGGGGGCCAAAAACATTCAGTACTTC
d_gene: TRBD2
abundance: many
j_gene: TRBJ2-4
v_gene: TRBV3-1

CDR3aa: CASSSPTTDTQYF
CDR3nt: TGCGCCAGCAGCTCCCCTACCACAGATACGCAGTATTTT
d_gene: .
abundance: many
j_gene: TRBJ2-3
v_gene: TRBV5-1

CDR3aa: CASSKTPGTVETQYF
CDR3nt: TGTGCCAGTTCCAAAACTCCCGGGACAGTAGAGACCCAGTACTTC
d_gene: TRBD1
abundance: few
j_gene: TRBJ2-5
v_gene: TRBV19

CDR3aa: CASSYLAPTANTGELFF
CDR3nt: TGCGCCAGCAGCTACCTAGCGCCTACCGCGAACACCGGGGAGCTGTTTTTT
d_gene: .
abundance: many
j_gene: TRBJ2-2
v_gene: TRBV5-1

CDR3aa: CASSERPQGSDTQYF
CDR3nt: TGTGCCAGCAGCGAACGGCCGCAGGGTTCAGATACGCAGTATTTT
d_gene: .
abundance: many
j_gene: TRBJ2-3
v_gene: TRBV5-6

CDR3aa: CASSLEVDPGELFF
CDR3nt: TGCGCCAGCAGCTTGGAAGTAGACCCCGGGGAGCTGTTTTTT
d_gene: .
abundance: many
j_gene: TRBJ2-2
v_gene: TRBV5-1

CDR3aa: CASSQRWGDSGPQHF
CDR3nt: TGCGCCAGCAGCCAACGGTGGGGGGATTCAGGGCCCCAGCATTTT
d_gene: .
abundance: many
j_gene: TRBJ1-5
v_gene: TRBV4-1

CDR3aa: CASSIVWQAGQYF
CDR3nt: TGTGCCAGCAGTATTGTATGGCAGGCAGGGCAGTACTTC
d_gene: .
abundance: many
j_gene: TRBJ2-5
v_gene: TRBV7-2